The 17 T cell receptor beta chains below come from one sample, sequenced in a study of vaccination effects on CD4 cells after COVID-19. Within the ViraFEST assay, antigen-specific CD4+ T cells underwent expansion with viral peptide pools prior to sequencing. Culturing for around eleven days preceded CD4+ T cell isolation. Testing of the vaccine recipients showed negative nucleocapsid antibodies and no prior SARS-CoV-2 infection. No antigen has been assigned to these receptors. The protocol was immunoSEQ multiplex PCR, while the TCRdb copy is restricted to in-frame clones and leaves out a portion. Seen here are tens of thousands of clones, roughly 76% observed once, and the top ten hold 2.8%. Sequencing was performed on CD4+ T cells from PBMCs cultured with HCoV-NL63 spike peptides, taken before COVID-19 vaccination. All receptors come from a human donor who received a COVID-19 vaccine.

The chain carries TRBV7-3 and TRBJ1-1, with a weak D call TRBD1 (6 bases). Germline V gives CDR1 SGHTA, CDR2 FQGTGA. This CDR3 is 13 amino acids long. The V and J ends lost 5 bases and 8 bases respectively, with 15 bases between them. Written as DNA, the CDR3 is TGTGCCAGCAGCCCGGGGGGCCAGCAAGAAGCTTTCTTT. Its protein product is CASSPGGQQEAFF.

This clone occurred a few times. The rearrangement links TRBV5-1 to TRBJ1-5; a weak D match, TRBD1 (6 bases). The germline gives CDR1 SGHRS, CDR2 YFSETQ. CDR3 size: 14 residues. The V end was cut by 4 bases, the J end by 3 bases, with 11 bases between. CDR3 sequence: CASSPDSPNQPQHF. The CDR3 DNA reads as TGCGCCAGCAGCCCGGACAGTCCCAATCAGCCCCAGCATTTT.

This clone was picked up a small number of times. The chain carries TRBV10-3 and TRBJ2-3; D not certain. CDR1 and CDR2 from the germline V gene are ENHRY and SYGVKD. This CDR3 is built from 14 residues. The V end was cut by 2 bases, the J end by 0 bases, with 6 bases between. The CDR3 sequence: CAISEEVSTDTQYF. The CDR3 nucleotides are TGTGCCATCAGTGAGGAGGTTAGCACAGATACGCAGTATTTT.

The V and J genes are TRBV21-1 and TRBJ2-1; TRBD2, the D gene given by the table, was not confirmed from the DNA. TRBV21-1 is a pseudogene segment. This CDR3 has 15 residues. CDR3 nucleotides: TGTGCCAGCAGCAAAGGAAGCGGGGGGCAGGTTGAGCAGTTCTTC. Translated: CASSKGSGGQVEQFF.

The gene calls are TRBV28 and TRBJ2-7; 9 bases agree with TRBD2. V dropped 6 bases and J dropped 7; count of bases not matched to a gene: 10. Per the germline V gene, CDR1 is MDHEN and CDR2 is SYDVKM. This CDR3 has 14 residues. The CDR3 DNA reads as TGTGCCAGCAGGAGCGGGGGGCCCCCCGGGGAGCAGTACGTC. Translation: CASRSGGPPGEQYV.

V is TRBV30 and J is TRBJ1-2; D is uncertain. The CDR3 runs 13 residues. Trimming took off 3 bases at V and 5 bases at J, with 13 bases between the two ends. Per the germline V gene, CDR1 is GTSNPN and CDR2 is SVGIG (reference sequence). CDR3 residues: CAWRETWTYGYTF. DNA for the CDR3: TGTGCCTGGAGGGAAACATGGACGTATGGCTACACCTTC. The variable domain in full, with the rest retrieved from reference TRBV30 and TRBJ1-2, is SQTIHQWPATLVQPVGSPLSLECTVEGTSNPNLYWYRQAAGRGLQLLFYSVGIGQISSEVPQNLSASRPQDRQFILSSKKLLLSDSGFYLCAWRETWTYGYTFGSGTRLTVV.

The chain has TRBV30 and TRBJ2-1, with 11 bases fitting TRBD2. Germline V CDR1 and CDR2: GTSNPN, SVGIG (reference sequence). This CDR3 comprises 17 residues. V was clipped by 8 bases and J by 0 bases; unmatched bases: 12. This CDR3 is CATTPSGGYSSYNEQFF. For the CDR3, the DNA is TGTGCCACGACCCCTAGCGGGGGGTACAGCTCCTACAATGAGCAGTTCTTC.

The chain recombines TRBV7-2 with TRBJ2-3, with D perhaps matching TRBD1 (6 bases). With 5 bases removed from V and 4 bases from J, the gap between germline ends came to 13 bases. The germline V gene encodes CDR1 SGHTA and CDR2 FQGNSA. This CDR3 is built from 14 residues. CDR3 in DNA: TGTGCCAGCAGCGTACACAGGGCCGCAGATACGCAGTATTTT. Protein sequence: CASSVHRAADTQYF. Variable domain in full (rest from reference TRBV7-2 and TRBJ2-3): GAGVSQSPSNKVTEKGKDVELRCDPISGHTALYWYRQSLGQGLEFLIYFQGNSAPDKSGLPSDRFSAERTGGSVSTLTIQRTQQEDSAVYLCASSVHRAADTQYFGPGTRLTVL.

This clone was seen more than once but under ten times. The chain employs TRBV5-1 and TRBJ1-3; a possible D gene is TRBD1 (5 bases). This CDR3 comprises 18 residues. The germline V gene encodes CDR1 SGHRS and CDR2 YFSETQ. Trimming shortened V by 2 bases and J by 4 bases, and 22 bases separated the two germline ends. CDR3 DNA sequence: TGCGCCAGCAGCTTTGGAGGGACCCTTGGGCTGGCCGGAAACACCATATATTTT. This encodes CASSFGGTLGLAGNTIYF.

The rearrangement links TRBV24-1 to TRBJ2-7; TRBD1 agrees at 10 bases. J lost 6 bases, V lost 7 bases, and 5 bases had no gene match. From germline, CDR1 is KGHDR and CDR2 SFDVKD. The CDR3 consists of 13 residues. Written as DNA, the CDR3 is TGTGCCACCAGGCCCGGACAGGGGGGCGAGCAGTACGTC. Protein product: CATRPGQGGEQYV.

This clone was detected only a few times. The CDR3 loop is CATSVGSTPGELFF. In nucleotides, the CDR3 is TGTGCCACCAGTGTCGGATCAACGCCGGGGGAGCTGTTTTTT. The chain couples TRBV24-1 to TRBJ2-2; D unresolved. The CDR3 extends over 14 amino acids. The V end lost 5 bases, the J end lost 8 bases, and 14 bases lay between the germline ends. Looked up from germline, CDR1 is KGHDR and CDR2 is SFDVKD.

This clone has a handful of counts. J is TRBJ1-2 and V is TRBV6-5; 9 positions match TRBD1. Germline loops: CDR1 MNHEY, CDR2 SVGAGI. The length of the CDR3 is 15 residues. V trimming: 6 bases; J trimming: 4 bases; junction bases outside the gene matches: 9. CDR3 nucleotides: TGTGCCAGCAGGGATAGCCAGGGACAGGGCTATGGCTACACCTTC. Its translation: CASRDSQGQGYGYTF.

This clone was counted a few times. J is TRBJ1-5 and V is TRBV6-5; 7 nucleotides align to TRBD1. There are 14 residues in the CDR3. Losses at the gene ends were 2 bases for V and 5 bases for J; bases not matched to a gene: 3. Per the germline V gene, CDR1 is MNHEY and CDR2 is SVGAGI. The CDR3 bases are TGTGCCAGCAGTTACCTTGGACAGGATCAGCCCCAGCATTTT. It encodes CASSYLGQDQPQHF.

The chain joins TRBV19 to TRBJ2-3; 9 bases line up with TRBD2. The CDR3 is made up of 17 amino acids. Looked up from germline, CDR1 is LNHDA and CDR2 is SQIVND (reference sequence). V shed 1 base, J shed 0 bases, and the junction held 5 bases outside the gene matches. CDR3 in DNA: TGTGCCAGTAGTATAGCAGGGCTAGCGGGGAGCACAGATACGCAGTATTTT. Translating it yields CASSIAGLAGSTDTQYF.

The genes are TRBV30 and TRBJ1-5; 11 bases map to TRBD1. Looked up from germline, CDR1 is GTSNPN and CDR2 is SVGIG (reference sequence). J was trimmed by 2 bases and V by 2 bases; bases with no gene match: 5. This CDR3 is 16 amino acids long. CDR3 coding DNA: TGTGCCTGGAGTTCCGGGACAGGGGGTGGCAATCAGCCCCAGCATTTT. This gives the protein CAWSSGTGGGNQPQHF. Using reference TRBV30 and TRBJ1-5 for the parts outside the CDR3, the full variable domain is SQTIHQWPATLVQPVGSPLSLECTVEGTSNPNLYWYRQAAGRGLQLLFYSVGIGQISSEVPQNLSASRPQDRQFILSSKKLLLSDSGFYLCAWSSGTGGGNQPQHFGDGTRLSIL.

The chain couples TRBV7-9 to TRBJ2-3; D is possibly TRBD1 or TRBD2 (6 bases each). CDR3 length: 16 residues. Trimming left V 5 bases short and J 3 bases short, with 18 bases between. The germline V gene encodes CDR1 SEHNR and CDR2 FQNEAQ (reference sequence). CDR3 DNA: TGTGCCAGCAGCCGGAGGGGGGATTCGTGGACAGATACGCAGTATTTT. Encoded protein: CASSRRGDSWTDTQYF.

The chain has TRBV3-1 (or the pseudogene TRBV3-2) and TRBJ2-3; 11 positions agree with TRBD2. This CDR3 region has 17 residues. After removal of 3 bases from V and 2 bases from J, the junction contained 7 bases not matched to a gene. CDR1 is LGHDT, CDR2 YNNKEL, per germline (reference sequence). CDR3 loop: CASSHSVLAGATDTQYF. DNA of the CDR3: TGTGCCAGCAGCCATTCAGTACTAGCGGGGGCCACAGATACGCAGTATTTT.